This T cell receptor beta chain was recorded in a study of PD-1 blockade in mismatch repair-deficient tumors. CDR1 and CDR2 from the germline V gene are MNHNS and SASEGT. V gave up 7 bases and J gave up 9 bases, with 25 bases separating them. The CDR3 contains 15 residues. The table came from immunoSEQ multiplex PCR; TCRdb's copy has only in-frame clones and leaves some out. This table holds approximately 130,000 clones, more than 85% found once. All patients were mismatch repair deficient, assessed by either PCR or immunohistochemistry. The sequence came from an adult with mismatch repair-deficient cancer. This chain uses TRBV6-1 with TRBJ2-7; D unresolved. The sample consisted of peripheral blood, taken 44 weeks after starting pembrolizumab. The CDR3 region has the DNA TGTGCCAGCATCCCTTCGGGCCAAGGCTCTGGCGGGCAGTACTTC. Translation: CASIPSGQGSGGQYF.